Below, one TCR beta chain is given with its context. Antigen specificity is unknown. The same CDR3 also results from other DNA sequences found in this sample. The sample originates from a study of cytomegalovirus exposure and HLA in healthy donors. Study summary: A prior analysis found about 120 million unique TCR beta sequences from 150 million to 200 million T cells.

General study findings and limits: More clonal expansion characterized HLA-associated TCR beta chains than equally common others in a later analysis. TCR beta sequences reportedly predicted most subjects' HLA-A and HLA-B alleles accurately. Associated with HLA alleles at 0.05 false discovery rate in a later analysis were some 16,000 TCR beta sequences.

The CDR3 covers 13 residues. Trimming took 1 base from V and 5 from J, leaving 8 bases between them. Germline CDR1 and CDR2: SGHTA and FQGNSA. The PCR employed 60 Vbeta primers together with 13 Jbeta primers. The protocol was immunoSEQ multiplex PCR, while the TCRdb copy is restricted to in-frame clones and leaves out a portion. The table lists about 120,000 clones, about 78% of them singletons. V gene TRBV7-2 combines with J gene TRBJ2-5; maybe TRBD1 (6 bases). The receptor was isolated from a man in his thirties or forties in good health and CMV-seronegative. Sequenced material: PBMCs. The CDR3 DNA follows: TGTGCCAGCAGCTTAGACAGGGAGGAGACCCAGTACTTC. Its protein is CASSLDREETQYF.